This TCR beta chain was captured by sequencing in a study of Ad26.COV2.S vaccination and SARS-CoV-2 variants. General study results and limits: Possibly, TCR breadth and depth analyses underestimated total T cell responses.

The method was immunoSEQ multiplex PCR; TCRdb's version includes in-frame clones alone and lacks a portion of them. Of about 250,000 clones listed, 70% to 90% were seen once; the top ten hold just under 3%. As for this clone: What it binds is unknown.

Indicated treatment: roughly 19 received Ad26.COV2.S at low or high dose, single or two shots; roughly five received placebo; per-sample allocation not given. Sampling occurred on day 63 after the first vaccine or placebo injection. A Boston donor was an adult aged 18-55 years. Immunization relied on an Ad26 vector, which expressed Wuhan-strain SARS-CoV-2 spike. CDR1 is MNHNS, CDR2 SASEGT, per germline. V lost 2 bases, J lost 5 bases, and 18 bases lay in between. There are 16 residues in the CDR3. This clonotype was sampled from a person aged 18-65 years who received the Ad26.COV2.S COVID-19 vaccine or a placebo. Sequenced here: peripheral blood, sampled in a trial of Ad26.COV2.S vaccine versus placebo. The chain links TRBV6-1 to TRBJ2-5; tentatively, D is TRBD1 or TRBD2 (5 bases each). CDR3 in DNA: TGTGCCAGCAGTGAACAAGGGACGGCTCGTAGGGAGACCCAGTACTTC. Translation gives CASSEQGTARRETQYF.